These T cell receptor beta chains were read from a single sample in a study of T cell clones after liver transplantation. This table comes from immunoSEQ multiplex PCR, and its TCRdb copy is limited to in-frame clones, with some not included. The sample records under 150,000 clones, just over 90% being singletons. The sequences come from CD4+ T cells from blood, collected 12 months after liver transplant. The receptors here all came from a human patient who received a liver transplant. Some T cells here may be from the graft donor. The CDR3 runs from the conserved cysteine through the conserved F or W. D genes are given only for firm matches. Size is stated for part of the rows, as once, few or many counts, or as a class when the clone is expanded.

j_call d_call v_call cdr3_length clone_size cdr3_nt cdr3_aa
TRBJ1-2 NA TRBV29-1 14 NA TGCAGCGTGGGGGGGAACGGCGCTAACTATGGCTACACCTTC CSVGGNGANYGYTF
TRBJ2-3 TRBD2 TRBV10-3 15 NA TGTGCCATCAGTGACCCGGGACTAGTGGCGGATACGCAGTATTTT CAISDPGLVADTQYF
TRBJ1-1 NA TRBV10-2 15 NA TGCGCCAGCCGGCGGGATCAACAGGGGAACACTGAAGCTTTCTTT CASRRDQQGNTEAFF
TRBJ2-2 NA TRBV5-1 16 NA TGCGCCAGCAGCTTCCCCGAAAAAGACAGTACCGGGGAGCTGTTTTTT CASSFPEKDSTGELFF
TRBJ2-3 TRBD2 TRBV2 17 NA TGTGCCAGCAGCCTCATAACTGGCGGGAGGGCTTCAGATACGCAGTATTTT CASSLITGGRASDTQYF
TRBJ2-7 TRBD2 TRBV9 14 NA TGTGCCAGCAGCATTACTGGGACTACCTACGAGCAGTACTTC CASSITGTTYEQYF
TRBJ2-7 TRBD2 TRBV11-1 16 NA TGTGCCAGCAGCCCTTTCCCTCGGGGGGGTACCTACGAGCAGTACTTC CASSPFPRGGTYEQYF
TRBJ1-1 NA TRBV18 13 NA TGTGCCAGCTCACACCAGTCGAACACTGAAGCTTTCTTT CASSHQSNTEAFF
TRBJ2-7 TRBD1 TRBV7-9 14 NA TGTGCCAGCAGCTCAGGGACAGGGGGATACGAGCAGTACTTC CASSSGTGGYEQYF
TRBJ2-7 NA TRBV5-1 15 NA TGCGCCAGCAGCTTGGCACCGGGAGTATCCTACGAGCAGTACTTC CASSLAPGVSYEQYF
TRBJ1-2 NA TRBV10-3 13 NA TGTGCCATCAGTATAGGCTCGGCCTATGGCTACACCTTC CAISIGSAYGYTF
TRBJ1-1 NA TRBV5-1 14 once TGCGCCAGCAGCTTGACGGGGGGCGCGGGGGAAGCTTTCTTT CASSLTGGAGEAFF
TRBJ2-6 NA TRBV5-4 17 NA TGTGCCAGCAGCTTGGAATCCCTCAGGGATGGGGCCAACGTCCTGACTTTC CASSLESLRDGANVLTF
TRBJ2-3 TRBD1 TRBV5-1 16 NA TGCGCCAGCAGCTCGACCGGACAGGGGGAGGCAGATACGCAGTATTTT CASSSTGQGEADTQYF
TRBJ1-2 TRBD1 TRBV28 14 NA TGTGCCAGCAGTTTCGAACAACAGGGGAATGGCTACACCTTC CASSFEQQGNGYTF
TRBJ2-3 TRBD1 TRBV5-1 15 NA TGCGCCAGCAGCTTGGAGGGCAGGGGGCCAGATACGCAGTATTTT CASSLEGRGPDTQYF
TRBJ2-2 NA TRBV7-3 13 NA TGTGCCAGCAGCCCCCTAGCGCCCGGGGAGCTGTTTTTT CASSPLAPGELFF
TRBJ1-5 NA TRBV19 17 NA TGTGCCAGTAGTATGCCCCGGGGAGTCGGAAGCAATCAGCCCCAGCATTTT CASSMPRGVGSNQPQHF
TRBJ2-7 TRBD2 TRBV27 14 NA TGTGCCAGCAGTTTACTGGGCGGGGGCTACGAGCAGTACTTC CASSLLGGGYEQYF
TRBJ2-5 NA TRBV7-2 15 NA TGTGCCAGCAGCTTAATTGGCGCAGGTGGGGAGACCCAGTACTTC CASSLIGAGGETQYF
TRBJ2-7 NA TRBV7-2 13 once TGTGCCAGCAGCTCCGGACCCACCTACGAGCAGTACTTC CASSSGPTYEQYF
TRBJ2-3 NA TRBV14 14 NA TGTGCCAGCAGCCCCGCTGGGGTGTCAGATACGCAGTATTTT CASSPAGVSDTQYF
TRBJ2-7 TRBD2 TRBV10-2 13 NA TGCGCCAGCGGGACTAGATCTCCAAACGAGCAGTACTTC CASGTRSPNEQYF
TRBJ2-7 NA TRBV6-1 14 NA TGTGCCAGCAGCCGGGAAAATATCCCCTACGAGCAGTACTTC CASSRENIPYEQYF
TRBJ2-5 NA TRBV5-1 16 NA TGCGCCAGCAGCTTGGCAGCTAATTCAGGACAAGAGACCCAGTACTTC CASSLAANSGQETQYF
TRBJ2-2 NA TRBV19 13 few TGTGCCAGTAGTGGGAGAGGAACCGGGGAGCTGTTTTTT CASSGRGTGELFF
TRBJ1-2 NA TRBV29-1 15 NA TGCAGCGTTGGGATAGGGGGAAGTATGGTTGATGGCTACACCTTC CSVGIGGSMVDGYTF
TRBJ1-2 NA TRBV15 15 NA TGTGCCACCAGCAGAGATCTCCAAAGGGTCGGAGGCTACACCTTC CATSRDLQRVGGYTF
TRBJ2-1 TRBD1 TRBV29-1 15 NA TGCAGCGTTGAATTTCCCGGACAGGGAACTGTTGAGCAGTTCTTC CSVEFPGQGTVEQFF
TRBJ2-7 NA TRBV5-5 13 once TGTGCCAGCAGGCGGGCCTTTGAAGGCGAGCAGTACTTC CASRRAFEGEQYF
TRBJ2-7 TRBD2 TRBV19 15 NA TGTGCCAGTAGTCAAGCGGGAGGTATTTTCCACGAGCAGTACTTC CASSQAGGIFHEQYF
TRBJ1-1 NA TRBV5-1 13 NA TGCGCCAGTCTTCAGGGAGAGGGCACTGAAGCTTTCTTT CASLQGEGTEAFF
TRBJ2-1 TRBD2 TRBV11-2 12 NA TGTGCCAGCGGGACTAGCGGTAATGAGCAGTTCTTC CASGTSGNEQFF
TRBJ2-7 TRBD2 TRBV5-1 15 NA TGCGCCAGCAGCTTGGGGGGACTAGCGGCTGGGGAGCAGTACTTC CASSLGGLAAGEQYF
TRBJ1-4 NA TRBV5-1 15 NA TGCGCCAGCAGCCGACGGCAGGGAACTAATGAAAAACTGTTTTTT CASSRRQGTNEKLFF
TRBJ2-1 NA TRBV5-6 14 NA TGTGCCAGCAGCACGACTTCCCCGTACAATGAGCAGTTCTTC CASSTTSPYNEQFF
TRBJ2-3 NA TRBV5-1 15 NA TGCGCCAGCAGCAGGACTGGACCCACGACAGATACGCAGTATTTT CASSRTGPTTDTQYF
TRBJ1-5 NA TRBV5-6 13 NA TGTGCCAGCAGCTTGGGGGACAATCAGCCCCAGCATTTT CASSLGDNQPQHF
TRBJ2-5 NA TRBV4-3 14 NA TGCGCCAGCAGCCAAGTGCTGGGGAGAGAGACCCAGTACTTC CASSQVLGRETQYF
TRBJ2-3 TRBD2 TRBV18 16 NA TGTGCCAGCTCAGCCACTAGCGGGCCTAGCACAGATACGCAGTATTTT CASSATSGPSTDTQYF
TRBJ2-3 TRBD1 TRBV18 16 NA TGTGCCAGCTCACTATCACAGGGGGCTATGACAGATACGCAGTATTTT CASSLSQGAMTDTQYF
TRBJ2-2 NA TRBV11-2 15 NA TGTGCCAGCAGCTTAGGAACGATAGAGGAGGTAAAGCTGTTTTTT CASSLGTIEEVKLFF
TRBJ2-1 NA TRBV5-6 15 NA TGTGCCAGCAGCATAGGGGACTCTTCCTACAATGAGCAGTTCTTC CASSIGDSSYNEQFF
TRBJ1-1 NA TRBV5-1 14 NA TGCGCCAGCAGCTACCGACCAGGGGACACTGAAGCTTTCTTT CASSYRPGDTEAFF
TRBJ2-7 NA TRBV9 14 NA TGTGCCAGCAGCGTAGGGGCGGGGTTCTACGAGCAGTACTTC CASSVGAGFYEQYF
TRBJ1-4 TRBD1 TRBV7-2 14 NA TGTGCCAGCAGCTCAGGGGGCCCTAGGGAAAAACTGTTTTTT CASSSGGPREKLFF
TRBJ2-7 TRBD2 TRBV5-1 15 NA TGCGCCACCAGCACCGGACTAGCGGGCACCTACGAGCAGTACTTC CATSTGLAGTYEQYF
TRBJ2-7 NA TRBV11-2 15 NA TGTGCCAGCAGCCGACTCCCGGGGGTCTCCTACGAGCAGTACTTC CASSRLPGVSYEQYF
TRBJ1-3 TRBD1 TRBV18 13 NA TGTGCCAGCTCCGGGACAGCTGGAAACACCATATATTTT CASSGTAGNTIYF